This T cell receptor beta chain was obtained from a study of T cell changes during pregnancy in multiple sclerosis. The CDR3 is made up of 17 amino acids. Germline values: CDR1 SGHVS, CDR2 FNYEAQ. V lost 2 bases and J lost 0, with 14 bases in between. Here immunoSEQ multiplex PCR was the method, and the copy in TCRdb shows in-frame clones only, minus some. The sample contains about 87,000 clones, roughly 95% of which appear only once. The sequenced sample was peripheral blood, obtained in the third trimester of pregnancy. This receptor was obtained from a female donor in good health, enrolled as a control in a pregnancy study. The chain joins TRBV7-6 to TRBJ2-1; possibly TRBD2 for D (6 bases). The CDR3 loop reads CASSLRSDYSSYNEQFF. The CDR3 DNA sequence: TGTGCCAGCAGCTTACGGTCGGACTATTCCTCCTACAATGAGCAGTTCTTC.